Reported below is one TCR beta chain. Residents of 24 US areas, aged roughly 18 to 89 years, made up the participants. This sample is part of a study of blood T cell repertoires in COVID-19. Study as a whole: The United States, Italy and Spain supplied acute and convalescent COVID-19 samples. T cells, B-cell-depleted T cells, or PBMCs provided the cDNA or gDNA that served as material.

Some clones are missing from TCRdb's copy, which holds only in-frame ones; the method was immunoSEQ multiplex PCR. The sample holds 300,000 to 400,000 clones, 85% to 95% seen once. V gave up 1 base and J gave up 4 bases; unmatched junction bases: 5. Per the germline V gene, CDR1 is LGHNA and CDR2 is YSLEER. This CDR3 is built from 15 residues. The sequencing sample was made of PBMCs or T cells enriched from blood (not recorded which). The chain links TRBV4-3 to TRBJ2-7; 9 bases line up with TRBD2. The TCR originated in a woman under 40 who had been exposed to COVID-19. The CDR3 sequence is CASSQAGGGAYEQYF. As DNA, the CDR3 is TGCGCCAGCAGCCAAGCGGGCGGGGGGGCTTACGAGCAGTACTTC.